This note documents a single T cell receptor beta chain sequence. The target antigen is unknown. This table comes from immunoSEQ multiplex PCR, and its TCRdb copy is limited to in-frame clones, with some not included. The data show roughly 8,000 clones, around 78% seen once. This sample is part of a study of OX40 agonist ivuxolimab in advanced cancers. Study in general: Prior checkpoint blockade (anti-PD-1, anti-PD-L1 or anti-CTLA-4) was permitted; less than 45% had it. Three individuals attained partial responses, comprising one hepatocellular carcinoma case and two cutaneous melanoma cases.

Germline CDR1 and CDR2: MGHDK and SYGVNS. V shed 9 bases, J shed 2 bases, and the junction held 19 bases outside the gene matches. This CDR3 spans 18 amino acids. The study's findings and limits: Averaging showed that CD8+ T cells had more expanded clones than CD4+ did.

The sample was CD4+ or CD8+ T cells sorted from blood, taken in a trial of the OX40 agonist ivuxolimab. The chain recombines TRBV25-1 with TRBJ2-3; 8 positions agree with TRBD2. The receptor was isolated from an adult with an advanced solid tumor such as melanoma, head and neck, liver or kidney cancer. The CDR3 DNA reads TGTGCCAGGGGAGAGCTTAGCGGGGATCGACCCCCCACAGATACGCAGTATTTT. Amino acid sequence: CARGELSGDRPPTDTQYF.